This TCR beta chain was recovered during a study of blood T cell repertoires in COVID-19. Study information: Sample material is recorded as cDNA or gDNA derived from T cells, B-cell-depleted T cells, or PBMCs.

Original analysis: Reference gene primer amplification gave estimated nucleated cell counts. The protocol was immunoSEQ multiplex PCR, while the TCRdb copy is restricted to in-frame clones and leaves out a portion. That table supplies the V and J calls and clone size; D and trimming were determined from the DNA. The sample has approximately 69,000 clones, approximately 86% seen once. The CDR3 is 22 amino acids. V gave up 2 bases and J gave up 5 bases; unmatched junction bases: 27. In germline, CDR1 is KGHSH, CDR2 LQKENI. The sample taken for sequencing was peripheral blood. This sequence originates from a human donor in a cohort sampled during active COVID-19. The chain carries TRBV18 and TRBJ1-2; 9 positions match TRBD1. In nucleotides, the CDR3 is TGTGCCAGCTCACCAGTTACAGGGGGCGCGGGACGACGACTGACCCAACTATATGGCTACACCTTC. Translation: CASSPVTGGAGRRLTQLYGYTF.